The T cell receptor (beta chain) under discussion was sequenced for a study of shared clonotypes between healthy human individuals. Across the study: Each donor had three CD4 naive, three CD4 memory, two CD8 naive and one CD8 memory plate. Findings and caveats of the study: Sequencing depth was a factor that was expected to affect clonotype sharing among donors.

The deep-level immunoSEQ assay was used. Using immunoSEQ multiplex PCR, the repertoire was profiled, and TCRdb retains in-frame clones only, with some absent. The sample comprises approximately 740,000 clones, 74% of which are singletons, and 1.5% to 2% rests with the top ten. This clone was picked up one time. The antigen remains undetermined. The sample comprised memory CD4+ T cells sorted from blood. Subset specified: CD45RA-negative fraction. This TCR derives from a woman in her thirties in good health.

CDR3 bases: TGTGCCAGCACCAGGACAGTCCAAGAGACCCAGTACTTC. Amino acids: CASTRTVQETQYF. The chain combines TRBV7-2 with TRBJ2-5, with D perhaps TRBD1 (6 bases). V was cut by 7 bases and J by 1 base, with 10 bases left in between. The CDR3 has 13 residues. Germline CDR1 SGHTA, CDR2 FQGNSA.